This is a list of T cell receptor beta chains from one sample in a study of blood T cell repertoires in COVID-19. This table comes from immunoSEQ multiplex PCR, and its TCRdb copy is limited to in-frame clones, with some not included. In the table there are a few hundred thousand clones, 88% of which are singletons. Sequencing used peripheral blood. All receptors come from a man aged 55-75 years who had recovered from COVID-19. Each CDR3 is given with its conserved first and last residue. A D gene is named only where the DNA matches it firmly. The listing skips clone size in some rows; elsewhere it reads once, few, many or a size class.

j_call | v_call | clone_size | d_call | cdr3_nt | cdr3_aa
TRBJ2-5 | TRBV19 | - | TRBD2 | TGTGCCAGTAGTATGGGAGCGGGGGGACTAGGTGAGACCCAGTACTTC | CASSMGAGGLGETQYF
TRBJ2-7 | TRBV7-2 | - | - | TGTGCCAGCAGCCACCTTTCTGGAGGAGACTTCTCCTACGAGCAGTACTTC | CASSHLSGGDFSYEQYF
TRBJ2-1 | TRBV30 | - | TRBD2 | TGTGCCTGGCGAGGACTAGCGGCCTACAATGAGCAGTTCTTC | CAWRGLAAYNEQFF
TRBJ2-3 | TRBV6-5 | - | TRBD2 | TGTGCCAGCAGTTACTCTGGCGGGGGTGGAGATACGCAGTATTTT | CASSYSGGGGDTQYF
TRBJ2-7 | TRBV6-1 | - | TRBD1 | TGTGCCAGCAGTGTTAGACCGCCGGGACAGGGGTCGGGCGAGCAGTACTTC | CASSVRPPGQGSGEQYF
TRBJ2-5 | TRBV5-1 | - | - | TGCGCCAGCAGCTCAGTCGGAGGAGAGACCCAGTACTTC | CASSSVGGETQYF
TRBJ1-2 | TRBV5-1 | - | - | TGCGCCAGCAGCTTGGGTACTATAGGGCAGCCGGACGGGGATGGCTACACCTTC | CASSLGTIGQPDGDGYTF
TRBJ1-3 | TRBV5-1 | - | TRBD1 | TGCGCCAGCAGCATTCTACAGGGGGCAGGTGAAAACACCATATATTTT | CASSILQGAGENTIYF
TRBJ2-2 | TRBV6-2/TRBV6-3 | - | TRBD1 | TGTGCCAGCAGTTACCCCGGGACAGGGGTTGTCGGGGAGCTGTTTTTT | CASSYPGTGVVGELFF
TRBJ2-7 | TRBV23-1 | once | TRBD1 | TGCGCCAGCACCTCGGGACAGTGGCCCCCCGAGCAGTACTTC | CASTSGQWPPEQYF